What follows describes a single T cell receptor (beta chain). As yet, its antigen is unknown. Treatment in this sample: roughly 10-day PBMC culture with coronavirus spike peptide pools or control peptides (ViraFEST assay). The Oncomine TCR Beta short-read assay sequenced DNA from cultured CD4+ T cells. TCRdb independently ran MiXCR on the PCR reads; one entry per CDR3 protein. The sample lists about 20,000 distinct CDR3 sequences, around 80% occurring once. The V and J ends lost 5 bases and 6 bases, in that order; junction bases with no gene match: 9. This CDR3 is built from 14 residues. Germline V gene lookup returns CDR1 SNHLY and CDR2 FYNNEI. These data belong to a study of vaccination and CD4 T cells after COVID-19.

This receptor was identified in a human donor who received a COVID-19 vaccine. The rearrangement uses TRBV2 and TRBJ1-1; 7 bases line up with TRBD1. The sequencing here drew on CD4+ T cells from blood, cultured in vitro, taken after SARS-CoV-2 vaccination. The chain's CDR3 is CASSTAGDSPEAFF. CDR3 sequence (DNA): TGTGCCAGCAGTACCGCAGGGGACAGTCCTGAAGCTTTCTTT.